These 22 T cell receptor beta chains were sequenced from one sample in a study of blood T cell repertoires in COVID-19. Generated by immunoSEQ multiplex PCR, the TCRdb table keeps only in-frame clones and is missing some. The table shows about 160,000 clones, with about 88% occurring only once. The sequencing input was PBMCs or T cells enriched from blood (not recorded which). These TCRs come from a man aged 50 to 59 who had recovered from COVID-19.

The gene calls are TRBV7-6 and TRBJ2-2; 10 bases map to TRBD2. The CDR3 sequence is 17 residues long. CDR1 and CDR2 from the germline V gene are SGHVS and FNYEAQ. Losses at the gene ends were 1 base for V and 5 bases for J; bases not matched to a gene: 7. In DNA, the CDR3 is TGTGCCAGCAGCTTAGTCGCGAGCGGGGGGGCGACCGGGGAGCTGTTTTTT. Its protein product is CASSLVASGGATGELFF.

The chain is built from TRBV7-8 and TRBJ1-1; 11 bases are shared with TRBD1. Per germline, CDR1 SGHVS and CDR2 FQNEAQ. J gave up 0 bases and V 5 bases, and 5 bases lay outside the gene matches. The CDR3 extends over 16 amino acids. The CDR3: CASSPDRGRMNTEAFF. The CDR3 DNA reads TGTGCCAGCAGCCCGGACAGGGGGCGAATGAACACTGAAGCTTTCTTT.

The chain couples TRBV7-3 to TRBJ2-1; 10 positions match TRBD2. The V gene end was trimmed by 4 bases and the J gene end by 5 bases; junction bases not matched to a gene: 11. CDR3 size: 17 residues. CDR1 is SGHTA and CDR2 is FQGTGA in the germline V gene. In nucleotides, the CDR3 is TGTGCCAGCAGCTCGAGGGTAGCTAGCGGGGGCAACAATGAGCAGTTCTTC. This encodes CASSSRVASGGNNEQFF.

This clone has a handful of counts. The rearrangement uses TRBV11-2 and TRBJ2-7; possible D gene TRBD2, 6 bases. The CDR3 is 16 amino acids. Germline V CDR1 and CDR2: SGHAT, FQNNGV. V was cut by 5 bases and J by 1 base, with 18 bases left in between. The CDR3 loop reads CASSASQRVSSYEQYF. The DNA for the CDR3 is TGTGCCAGCAGCGCGTCTCAGCGGGTTTCTTCCTACGAGCAGTACTTC.

The chain recombines TRBV7-2 with TRBJ1-4; 7 bases map to TRBD1. Germline CDR1 SGHTA, CDR2 FQGNSA. The CDR3 contains 14 residues. The V gene end was trimmed by 3 bases and the J gene end by 6 bases; junction bases not matched to a gene: 4. DNA of the CDR3: TGTGCCAGCAGCTTTTGGCAGGGGGATGAAAAACTGTTTTTT. Its protein is CASSFWQGDEKLFF.

This clone was counted a single time. This chain uses TRBV2 with TRBJ2-7, with 8 bases fitting TRBD1. Per the germline V gene, CDR1 is SNHLY and CDR2 is FYNNEI. CDR3 length equals 14 residues. J was trimmed by 4 bases and V by 6 bases; bases with no gene match: 8. CDR3 residues: CASSARTGKYEQYF. DNA of the CDR3: TGTGCCAGCAGCGCTCGGACAGGGAAATACGAGCAGTACTTC. The full variable domain, rest sourced from reference TRBV2 and TRBJ2-7, is EPEVTQTPSHQVTQMGQEVILRCVPISNHLYFYWYRQILGQKVEFLVSFYNNEISEKSEIFDDQFSVERPDGSNFTLKIRSTKLEDSAMYFCASSARTGKYEQYFGPGTRLTVT.

V usage is TRBV3-1 (or the pseudogene TRBV3-2) and J usage is TRBJ1-2, with 9 bases that match TRBD1. The CDR3 loop spans 13 amino acids. From germline, CDR1 is LGHDT and CDR2 YNNKEL (reference sequence). V was clipped by 1 base and J by 6 bases; unmatched bases: 0. Written as DNA, the CDR3 is TGTGCCAGCAGCCAAGGGACAGGGGATGGCTACACCTTC. Protein sequence: CASSQGTGDGYTF.

A single count supports this clone. The J gene is TRBJ2-1, the V gene TRBV9, with 8 bases matching TRBD2. CDR1 and CDR2 from the germline V gene are SGDLS and YYNGEE. The CDR3 runs to 12 residues. With V trimmed by 4 bases and J by 13 bases, 7 bases remained unmatched. CDR3 DNA sequence: TGTGCCAGCAGCCCGGGGGGGCGCCTCCAGTTCTTC. It codes for CASSPGGRLQFF.

The rearrangement links TRBV3-1 (or the pseudogene TRBV3-2) to TRBJ2-2; D unresolved. The ends were cut back, 4 bases at V and 7 bases at J, with 16 bases in the middle. The length of the CDR3 is 15 residues. The V gene's germline CDR1 is LGHDT and CDR2 YNNKEL (reference sequence). In DNA, the CDR3 is TGTGCCAGCAGCCCTCGACTTGGGTCGGGCGGGGAGCTGTTTTTT. Translation: CASSPRLGSGGELFF.

The chain is built from TRBV29-1 and TRBJ1-1; D uncertain. The germline gives CDR1 SQVTM, CDR2 ANQGSEA. CDR3 size: 17 residues. The ends were cut back, 3 bases at V and 1 base at J, with 21 bases in the middle. CDR3 region: CSVDSRPRGEGNTEAFF. The CDR3 DNA is TGCAGCGTTGATTCCCGGCCTAGAGGAGAAGGGAACACTGAAGCTTTCTTT.

The chain is built from TRBV18 and TRBJ2-5; weak D call: TRBD1 (5 bases). This CDR3 is 16 amino acids long. The germline CDR1 and CDR2 sequences are KGHSH and LQKENI. V was pared by 2 bases and J by 5 bases, with 18 bases between. CDR3 nucleotide sequence: TGTGCCAGCTCACCAGGGGTGGACAACCGCGTGGAGACCCAGTACTTC. Its translation: CASSPGVDNRVETQYF.

This chain joins TRBV18 and TRBJ2-7; 7 nucleotides match TRBD1. The ends lost 3 bases at V and 3 bases at J; junction bases unmatched: 8. The CDR3 is 15 residues long. From germline, CDR1 is KGHSH and CDR2 LQKENI. Here the CDR3 reads CASSPTGTDIYEQYF. DNA for the CDR3: TGTGCCAGCTCACCGACCGGGACAGACATCTACGAGCAGTACTTC.

The chain carries TRBV6-5 and TRBJ2-7; D unclear. The CDR3 has 13 amino acids. V lost 6 bases and J lost 1, with 10 bases in between. Germline assignment: CDR1 MNHEY and CDR2 SVGAGI. DNA of the CDR3: TGTGCCAGCAGACCCCGCGGATCCTACGAGCAGTACTTC. Translated: CASRPRGSYEQYF.

V and J are TRBV5-1 and TRBJ1-6; a possible D gene is TRBD1 (5 bases). Germline V gene data show CDR1 as SGHRS and CDR2 as YFSETQ. The CDR3 consists of 15 residues. Between the trimmed V and J ends, which lost 1 base and 9 bases, there was a span of 14 bases. The CDR3 DNA reads as TGCGCCAGCAGCTTGTCGGGGGGTGCCGGTTCACCCCTCCACTTT. Its protein product is CASSLSGGAGSPLHF.

The V gene is TRBV6-5, the J gene TRBJ1-2; D perhaps matches TRBD1 (6 bases). This CDR3 contains 14 residues. V was pared by 2 bases and J by 2 bases, with 9 bases between. Looked up from germline, CDR1 is MNHEY and CDR2 is SVGAGI. The DNA of the CDR3 is TGTGCCAGCAGTTACGGAACAGGGAACTATGGCTACACCTTC. It yields the protein CASSYGTGNYGYTF.

This clone was seen a handful of times. V and J are TRBV7-2 and TRBJ1-5; no definite D call. Per germline, CDR1 SGHTA and CDR2 FQGNSA. V lost 5 bases to trimming and J lost 4 bases, with 6 bases between them. The CDR3 is 12 amino acids. CDR3 region: CASSQYNQPQHF. As DNA, the CDR3 is TGTGCCAGCAGCCAGTATAATCAGCCCCAGCATTTT.

This chain joins TRBV18 and TRBJ2-2; D possibly corresponds to TRBD1 (6 bases). CDR1 is KGHSH and CDR2 is LQKENI in the germline V gene. The CDR3 spans 14 residues. The V end was cut by 1 base, the J end by 3 bases, with 6 bases between. CDR3 protein: CASSPHRDTGELFF. The CDR3 DNA sequence: TGTGCCAGCTCACCACACAGGGACACCGGGGAGCTGTTTTTT.

This sequence joins TRBV30 and TRBJ2-7, with D perhaps matching TRBD2 (6 bases). This CDR3 has 14 amino acids. Looked up from germline, CDR1 is GTSNPN and CDR2 is SVGIG (reference sequence). V was trimmed by 0 bases and J by 4 bases, leaving 13 bases between them. Here the CDR3 DNA reads TGTGCCTGGAGTGTACGCGGGACGGTATACGAGCAGTACTTC. Its translation: CAWSVRGTVYEQYF. Full variable domain (missing parts from reference TRBV30 and TRBJ2-7): SQTIHQWPATLVQPVGSPLSLECTVEGTSNPNLYWYRQAAGRGLQLLFYSVGIGQISSEVPQNLSASRPQDRQFILSSKKLLLSDSGFYLCAWSVRGTVYEQYFGPGTRLTVT.

The rearrangement uses TRBV9 and TRBJ2-1; D unresolved. Looked up from germline, CDR1 is SGDLS and CDR2 is YYNGEE. The V and J ends lost 2 bases and 6 bases respectively, with 15 bases between them. The CDR3 extends over 15 amino acids. CDR3 nucleotide sequence: TGTGCCAGCAGCGTCGGCCTCCCGGGTGGCAATGAGCAGTTCTTC. This sequence encodes CASSVGLPGGNEQFF.

This clone was detected once. This chain joins TRBV19 and TRBJ1-3; D is ambiguous. Germline loops: CDR1 LNHDA, CDR2 SQIVND (reference sequence). The CDR3 spans 14 residues. V dropped 8 bases and J dropped 0 bases, with 11 bases sitting between them. In DNA, the CDR3 is TGTGCCAGTGCTGACAAGAGCTCTGGAAACACCATATATTTT. Translated: CASADKSSGNTIYF.

The CDR3 loop is CATSSRQGAIYGYTF. CDR3 nucleotides: TGTGCCACCAGCAGCCGACAGGGGGCGATATATGGCTACACCTTC. This chain joins TRBV15 and TRBJ1-2, with 10 bases identical to TRBD1. Unmatched junction bases numbered 6, after V lost 3 bases and J lost 5 bases. The germline CDR1 and CDR2 sequences are LNHNV and YYDKDF (reference sequence). The CDR3 is 15 residues long.

The V gene is TRBV28, the J gene TRBJ1-5, with unresolved D. Germline V lookup: CDR1 MDHEN, CDR2 SYDVKM. CDR3 length: 12 amino acids. Trimming took off 7 bases at V and 10 bases at J, with 14 bases between the two ends. In nucleotides, the CDR3 is TGTGCCAGCACCCTCCGAAGCGGCCCCCAGCATTTT. The encoded protein is CASTLRSGPQHF.